The 14 T cell receptor beta chains below come from one sample, sequenced in a study of blood T cell repertoires in COVID-19. The assay was immunoSEQ multiplex PCR, and TCRdb's table has in-frame clones only and misses some. This sample has 400,000 or so clones, with about 88% found just once. Sequenced input: peripheral blood. The origin of the receptors is a middle-aged woman with COVID-19, enrolled during active disease.

This sequence joins TRBV12-3 or TRBV12-4 and TRBJ1-2; tentative D call: TRBD1 (5 bases). V was trimmed by 3 bases and J by 4 bases, leaving 9 bases between them. The CDR3 totals 13 residues. CDR3 bases: TGTGCCAGCAGTTTGACAGACTCCTATGGCTACACCTTC. Translation gives CASSLTDSYGYTF.

The V gene is TRBV5-5, the J gene TRBJ1-6, with 9 bases lining up with TRBD1. Germline lookup yields CDR1 SGHKS and CDR2 YYEKEE (reference sequence). The CDR3 sequence is 15 residues long. Unmatched junction bases numbered 4, after V lost 0 bases and J lost 9 bases. The CDR3 nucleotides are TGTGCCAGCAGCTTGGGGGACAGGGATAGTTCACCCCTCCACTTT. Amino acids: CASSLGDRDSSPLHF.

V is TRBV28 and J is TRBJ1-1, with D perhaps TRBD1 (5 bases). Per the germline V gene, CDR1 is MDHEN and CDR2 is SYDVKM. V lost 5 bases and J lost 7, with 17 bases in between. This CDR3 comprises 14 residues. This CDR3 reads CASSVIRVTNEAFF. CDR3 DNA: TGTGCCAGCAGTGTCATCAGGGTAACAAATGAAGCTTTCTTT.

The J gene is TRBJ2-5, the V gene TRBV6-4, with D perhaps TRBD2 (5 bases). The germline gives CDR1 MRHNA, CDR2 SNTAGT. This CDR3 contains 15 residues. Trimming stripped 5 bases from V and 1 base from J, with 14 bases between. Here the CDR3 reads CASSRWERVQETQYF. CDR3 bases: TGTGCCAGCAGTCGCTGGGAGCGAGTCCAAGAGACCCAGTACTTC.

J is TRBJ2-5 and V is TRBV13, with D possibly TRBD2 on 5 matching bases. The CDR3 has 17 amino acids. Germline CDR1 PRHDT, CDR2 FYEKMQ (reference sequence). Deletions cut 5 bases from V and 5 bases from J, with 24 bases between. The CDR3 is CASSEGLGGLDRETQYF. CDR3 nucleotides: TGTGCCAGCAGCGAGGGATTGGGTGGCCTGGACCGCGAGACCCAGTACTTC.

J is TRBJ2-2 and V is TRBV15; no clear D. This CDR3 is 14 amino acids long. The germline gives CDR1 LNHNV, CDR2 YYDKDF (reference sequence). V was pared by 2 bases and J by 2 bases, with 6 bases between. The CDR3 region is CATSRLLNTGELFF. The CDR3 nucleotides read TGTGCCACCAGCAGATTACTCAACACCGGGGAGCTGTTTTTT.

This chain links TRBV6-2 or TRBV6-3 with TRBJ2-1; 15 bases align to TRBD2. The CDR3 has 20 residues. V gave up 2 bases and J gave up 0 bases; unmatched junction bases: 8. CDR1 is MNHEY and CDR2 is SVGEGT in the germline V gene. CDR3 sequence reads: CASSYPGLAGGLSSYNEQFF. For the CDR3, the DNA is TGTGCCAGCAGTTACCCTGGACTAGCGGGGGGGCTAAGCTCCTACAATGAGCAGTTCTTC.

V gene TRBV24-1 combines with J gene TRBJ2-1, with 8 bases aligning to TRBD2. The V segment lost 3 bases and the J segment 6 bases; nucleotides outside the gene matches: 3. The length of the CDR3 is 14 residues. Germline assignment: CDR1 KGHDR and CDR2 SFDVKD. CDR3 DNA sequence: TGTGCCACCAGTGATCCTCGGGAGGGCAATGAGCAGTTCTTC. Residues: CATSDPREGNEQFF.

This rearrangement joins TRBV4-3 to TRBJ1-2, with 8 bases lining up with TRBD1. With 1 base clipped from V and 5 bases from J, the junction kept 3 bases outside the gene matches. Germline V gene lookup returns CDR1 LGHNA and CDR2 YSLEER. This CDR3 has 14 amino acids. The CDR3 DNA sequence: TGCGCCAGCAGCCAAGGGACAGGGAAATATGGCTACACCTTC. It encodes CASSQGTGKYGYTF.

V and J are TRBV7-9 and TRBJ1-2, with 7 bases fitting TRBD1. The V and J ends lost 4 bases and 5 bases, in that order; junction bases with no gene match: 10. This CDR3 is built from 15 residues. Germline V gene data show CDR1 as SEHNR and CDR2 as FQNEAQ (reference sequence). CDR3 coding DNA: TGTGCCAGCAGCTCGCACTCCGGGACAGCTTATGGCTACACCTTC. It is translated as CASSSHSGTAYGYTF.

The gene calls are TRBV27 and TRBJ2-2, with 12 bases fitting TRBD2. The length of the CDR3 is 18 residues. Germline V CDR1 and CDR2: MNHEY, SMNVEV (reference sequence). V lost 3 bases and J lost 2; bases outside the gene matches: 7. CDR3 region: CASSFGLAGGLNTGELFF. The CDR3 DNA follows: TGTGCCAGCAGTTTTGGGCTAGCGGGGGGGCTTAACACCGGGGAGCTGTTTTTT.

This chain connects TRBV25-1 to TRBJ2-7, with D maybe TRBD1 (7 bases). The CDR3 sequence is 14 residues long. Germline V gives CDR1 MGHDK, CDR2 SYGVNS. The V and J ends lost 7 bases and 1 base respectively, with 14 bases between them. CDR3 protein: CASNGGTASYEQYF. CDR3 in DNA: TGTGCCAGCAATGGAGGGACAGCTTCCTACGAGCAGTACTTC.

A word on this clone: This same CDR3 is encoded by further DNA sequences in the sample. The chain combines TRBV30 with TRBJ2-3; TRBD1 agrees at 7 bases. V was clipped by 4 bases and J by 0 bases; unmatched bases: 4. CDR1 is GTSNPN, CDR2 SVGIG, per germline (reference sequence). This CDR3 has 14 amino acids. CDR3 DNA: TGTGCCTGGAACCCGACAGGGAGCACAGATACGCAGTATTTT. Its protein is CAWNPTGSTDTQYF.

The rearrangement links TRBV6-6 to TRBJ2-7, with D possibly being TRBD2 (5 bases). The germline gives CDR1 MNHNY, CDR2 SVGAGI (reference sequence). CDR3 size: 12 residues. V was clipped by 11 bases and J by 3 bases, with 14 bases between them. Written as DNA, the CDR3 is TGTGCCTCGGTCGGGGTGGGCTACGAGCAGTACTTC. Protein: CASVGVGYEQYF.